This TCR beta chain was documented in a study of persistence of HIV-infected CD4 T cells (dated by TCRdb to the early 2020s). Regarding the study in general: The study isolated CMV- and HIV-1 Gag-responding CD4+ T cells from ART-treated individuals to examine antigen-driven clonal expansion of HIV-1-infected cells. Suppressive ART had been received by participants for a median of 8 years. Peripheral blood samples of up to about 180 mL were obtained at multiple time points, with the exception of two participants, for whom leukapheresis was performed at a single time point. The clonality of all cells in each sorted population was assessed by TCRbeta sequencing, whereas the clonality of infected cells was assessed by proviral sequencing. In the cross-participant TCR cluster analysis, fewer than 10 participants were included for CMV and roughly 7 participants were included for Gag.

Broader findings and caveats from the paper: Bulk TCR analyses could not be limited to the rare CMV-responding cells that actually contained HIV-1 proviruses. TCRbeta richness in CMV- and Gag-responding cells was significantly lower than in anti-CD3/anti-CD28-responding cells; CMV-responding cells had higher oligoclonality than CD3/CD28-stimulated and Gag-responding cells. A correlation was observed between TCR oligoclonality and proviral oligoclonality within the same sorted populations. Degenerate expanded CDR3beta sequences were enriched in antigen-responding cells, suggesting convergent selection of CD4+ responses to CMV and Gag. Few individuals were included in the study, and only a limited range of antigens was tested.

Concerning this clone itself: The antigen it binds to is not known. The input lacks base qualities; no much larger clone sits a single base away.

The treatment or condition label on this specimen signifies: suppressive antiretroviral therapy. A pool of overlapping HIV-1 Gag 15-mer peptides was used at about 1 ug per peptide per mL for cell stimulation. Memory populations depleted of antigen-responding cells were obtained by sorting nonresponding CD40L-negative CD69-negative CD45RO-high memory CD4+ T cells. HIV-1-infected adults in whom suppressive ART had been started during chronic infection were enrolled as participants. For at least 4 years, the participants' plasma HIV-1 RNA had been undetectable, below 50 copies/mL. To be included, participants needed a CD4+ T cell count above 400 cells/uL and a positive CMV serology. Before stimulation, PBMCs were isolated using density centrifugation and depleted of CD8+ T cells. CD8-depleted PBMCs were stimulated for roughly 20 hours with anti-CD28/CD49d costimulation, CD40-blocking antibody and enfuvirtide to prevent new infections. Cells were sorted on a Beckman Coulter MoFlo Legacy or XDP sorter, with propidium iodide excluding dead cells. Genomic DNA was extracted with the QIAamp DNA Mini Kit for samples above one million cells, otherwise with the Quick-DNA Microprep Kit.

The immunoSEQ hsTCRB assay version 4 in survey mode was used to sequence TCRbeta repertoires from genomic DNA. Genomic DNA was diluted to 8.5 to 10 ng/uL, using up to roughly 1 ug per sample for TCRbeta sequencing. In the original analysis: Analysis of the TCRbeta data was done in ImmunoSeq Analyzer 3.0, and diversity was computed on productive nucleotide rearrangements. Using the Immunarch R package, the improved Chao index served to estimate lower-bound TCR diversity and the Gini coefficient served to estimate clonality. When different nucleotide rearrangements encoded the same CDR3beta amino acid sequence, each rearrangement was treated as a distinct clonotype. Differential abundance analysis found TCRbeta sequences that were significantly enriched in antigen-responding cells compared with anti-CD3/anti-CD28-activated cells. GLIPH2 grouped TCRs by predicted peptide-MHC specificity, both within each participant and across combined participant data sets. Imported from immuneACCESS, the table was reduced by TCRdb to in-frame sequences with V and J called. These copies leave out some clones; in studies compared against another copy, an unresolved V gene accounts for under half, and the cause of the remainder is not known. D and trimming come from the DNA, and the V and J calls and clone size come from that table. The sample table contains over 40,000 clones; only one count was recorded for 75% to 80% of them. The ten largest account for 13% to 15% of the sample.

CDR1 MNHEY and CDR2 SVGAGI are derived from the germline V gene. The V and J ends are trimmed by 11 bases and 2 bases, leaving 16 bases between them. From the cysteine up to the phenylalanine, the CDR3 has a length of 14 residues. Only CDR3 DNA remains: 42 bases, in frame from the first base. The sequences come from CD4+ T cells sorted from PBMCs after roughly 18-hour stimulation, collected from a patient who received antiretroviral therapy. The label giving this sample's cell subset or site can be read as: CD40L-CD69- CD45RO-high memory CD4 T cells not responding to Gag peptides. This TCR came from an adult man with HIV who was CMV-seropositive. The V gene is TRBV6-5 and the J gene is TRBJ1-5; the D gene identity is not certain. The DNA sequence follows: TGTGCCCCCCAACTGGGGAATGGCAATCAGCCCCAGCATTTT. Translated, it gives CAPQLGNGNQPQHF.